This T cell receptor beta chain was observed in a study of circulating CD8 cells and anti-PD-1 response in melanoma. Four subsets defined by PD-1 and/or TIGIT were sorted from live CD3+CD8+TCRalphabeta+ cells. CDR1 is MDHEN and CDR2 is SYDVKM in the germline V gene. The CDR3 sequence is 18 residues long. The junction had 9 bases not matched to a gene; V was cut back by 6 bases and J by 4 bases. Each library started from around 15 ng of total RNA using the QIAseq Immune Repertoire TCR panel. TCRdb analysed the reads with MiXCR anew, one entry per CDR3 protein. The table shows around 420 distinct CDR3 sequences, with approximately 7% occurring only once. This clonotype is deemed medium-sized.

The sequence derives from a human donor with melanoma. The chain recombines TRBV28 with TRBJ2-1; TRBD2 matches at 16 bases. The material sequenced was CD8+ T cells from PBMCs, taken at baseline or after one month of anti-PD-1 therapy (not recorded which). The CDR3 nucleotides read TGTGCCAGCAGACCCGAGGGACTAGCGGGGGGGCTATACAATGAGCAGTTCTTC. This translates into CASRPEGLAGGLYNEQFF.